This TCR beta chain was obtained from a study of a mutant IDH1 vaccine in newly diagnosed glioma. Study-level information: Vaccination began 4-6 weeks post radiotherapy alone, or with temozolomide cycles. Weeks 35 and 47 hosted visits V12 and V13, respectively. Study conclusions and caveats: Vaccine-induced immune responses occurred in under 95% of patients. Pseudoprogression apparently lacked any relation to changes in top peripheral T cell clonotypes.

J gave up 0 bases and V 4 bases, and 11 bases lay outside the gene matches. Germline CDR1 MGHRA, CDR2 YSYEKL. This CDR3 region has 19 residues. Concerning this clone itself: Its matching antigen is unknown.

Time point noted: week 47, end of study. Mutant IDH1 20-mer peptide, at 300 ug, made up each vaccine dose, with topical imiquimod. TCRdb keeps only in-frame clones here, not all; method: immunoSEQ multiplex PCR. The sample consists of under 40,000 clones, 84% of them appearing once. The chain has TRBV4-1 and TRBJ1-4; 10 nucleotides agree with TRBD1. Sequenced here: PBMCs, sampled from a glioma patient whose treatment included an IDH1 peptide vaccine. This receptor was obtained from a man younger than 45 with glioma. The CDR3 bases are TGCGCCAGCAGCCTTAGACAGGGGGCGACGGGTGCAACTAATGAAAAACTGTTTTTT. It translates to CASSLRQGATGATNEKLFF.